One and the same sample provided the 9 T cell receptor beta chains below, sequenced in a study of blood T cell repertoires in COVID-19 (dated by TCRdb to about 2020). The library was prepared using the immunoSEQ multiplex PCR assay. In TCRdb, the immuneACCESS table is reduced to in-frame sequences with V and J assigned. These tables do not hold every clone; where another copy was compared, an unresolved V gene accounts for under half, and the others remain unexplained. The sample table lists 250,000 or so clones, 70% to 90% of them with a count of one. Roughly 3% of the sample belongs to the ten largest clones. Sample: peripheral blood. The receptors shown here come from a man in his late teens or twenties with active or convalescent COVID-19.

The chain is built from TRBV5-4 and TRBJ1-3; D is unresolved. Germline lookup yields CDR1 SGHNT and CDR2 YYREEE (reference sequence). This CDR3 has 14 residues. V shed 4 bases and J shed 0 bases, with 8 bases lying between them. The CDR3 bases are TGTGCCAGCAGCGCAGGAAACTCTGGAAACACCATATATTTT. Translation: CASSAGNSGNTIYF.

The CDR3 spells CSEGRMTDSNQPQHF. The DNA of the CDR3 is TGCAGCGAGGGGAGAATGACAGATAGCAATCAGCCCCAGCATTTT. V usage is TRBV29-1 and J usage is TRBJ1-5; possibly TRBD1 for D (5 bases). The CDR3 extends over 15 amino acids. Germline-derived CDR1 and CDR2 are SQVTM and ANQGSEA. Trimming took 7 bases from V and 0 from J, leaving 16 bases between them.

CDR3 protein: CASSPDSQKLFF. CDR3 DNA: TGTGCCAGCAGCCCGGACAGCCAAAAACTGTTTTTT. V usage is TRBV12-3 or TRBV12-4 and J usage is TRBJ1-4; a possible D gene is TRBD1 (6 bases). The CDR3 has 12 residues. The germline V and J ends were trimmed by 6 bases and 9 bases, with 11 bases remaining between them.

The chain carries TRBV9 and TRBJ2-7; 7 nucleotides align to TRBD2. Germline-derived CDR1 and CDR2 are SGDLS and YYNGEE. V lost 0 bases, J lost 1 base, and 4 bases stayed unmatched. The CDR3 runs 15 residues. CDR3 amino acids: CASSVGAGVSYEQYF. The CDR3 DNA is TGTGCCAGCAGCGTAGGGGCGGGGGTATCCTACGAGCAGTACTTC.

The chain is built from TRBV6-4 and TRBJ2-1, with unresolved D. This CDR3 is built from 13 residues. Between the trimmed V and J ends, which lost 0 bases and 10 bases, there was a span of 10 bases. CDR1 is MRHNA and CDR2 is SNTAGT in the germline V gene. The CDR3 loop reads CASSDSEEAEQFF. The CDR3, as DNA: TGTGCCAGCAGTGACTCAGAAGAGGCAGAGCAGTTCTTC.

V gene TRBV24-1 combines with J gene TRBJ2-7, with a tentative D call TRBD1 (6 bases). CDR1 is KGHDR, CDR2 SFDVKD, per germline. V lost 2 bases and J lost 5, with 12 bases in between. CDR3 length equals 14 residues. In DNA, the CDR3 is TGTGCCACCAGTGATTCTGGCAGGGGCCACGAGCAGTACTTC. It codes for CATSDSGRGHEQYF.

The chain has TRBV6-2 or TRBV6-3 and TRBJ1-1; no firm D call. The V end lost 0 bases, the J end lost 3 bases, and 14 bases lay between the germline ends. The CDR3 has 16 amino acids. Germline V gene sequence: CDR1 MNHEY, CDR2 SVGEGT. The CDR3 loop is CASSYSMGGGHTEAFF. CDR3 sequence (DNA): TGTGCCAGCAGTTACTCGATGGGTGGCGGGCACACTGAAGCTTTCTTT.

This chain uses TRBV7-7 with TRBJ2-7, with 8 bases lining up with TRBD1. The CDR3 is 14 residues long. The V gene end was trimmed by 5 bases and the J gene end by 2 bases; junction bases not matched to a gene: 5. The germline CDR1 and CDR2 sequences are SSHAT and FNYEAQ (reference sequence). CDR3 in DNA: TGTGCCAGCAGCAAAGGGACAGGCCCCTACGAGCAGTACTTC. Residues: CASSKGTGPYEQYF.

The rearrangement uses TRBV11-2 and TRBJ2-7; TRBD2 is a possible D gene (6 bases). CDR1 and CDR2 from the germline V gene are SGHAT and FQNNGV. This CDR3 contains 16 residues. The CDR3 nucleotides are TGTGCTACCTCGGCATTGGGGGGATTTACGTCCTACGAGCAGTACTTC. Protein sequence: CATSALGGFTSYEQYF.